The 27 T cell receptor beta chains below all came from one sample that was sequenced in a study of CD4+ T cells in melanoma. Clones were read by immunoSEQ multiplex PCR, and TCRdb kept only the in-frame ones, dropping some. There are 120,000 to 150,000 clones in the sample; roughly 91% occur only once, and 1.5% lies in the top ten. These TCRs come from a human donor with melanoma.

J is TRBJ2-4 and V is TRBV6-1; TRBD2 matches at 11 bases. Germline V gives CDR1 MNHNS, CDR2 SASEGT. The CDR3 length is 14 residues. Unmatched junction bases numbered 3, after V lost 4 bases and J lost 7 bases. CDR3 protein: CASSVAGGLNIQYF. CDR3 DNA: TGTGCCAGCAGTGTAGCGGGGGGGCTGAACATTCAGTACTTC.

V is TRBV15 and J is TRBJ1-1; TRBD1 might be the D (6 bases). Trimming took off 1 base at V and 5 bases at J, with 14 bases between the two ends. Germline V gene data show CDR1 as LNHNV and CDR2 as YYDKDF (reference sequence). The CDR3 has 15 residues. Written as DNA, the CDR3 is TGTGCCACCAGCAGAGTACAGATCCAGGGGACTGAAGCTTTCTTT. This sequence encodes CATSRVQIQGTEAFF.

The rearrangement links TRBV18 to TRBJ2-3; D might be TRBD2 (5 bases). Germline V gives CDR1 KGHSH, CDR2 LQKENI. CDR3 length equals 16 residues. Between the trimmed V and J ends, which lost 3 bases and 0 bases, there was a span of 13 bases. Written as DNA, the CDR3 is TGTGCCAGCTCACCGGTACTAGGACCAAGCACAGATACGCAGTATTTT. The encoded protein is CASSPVLGPSTDTQYF.

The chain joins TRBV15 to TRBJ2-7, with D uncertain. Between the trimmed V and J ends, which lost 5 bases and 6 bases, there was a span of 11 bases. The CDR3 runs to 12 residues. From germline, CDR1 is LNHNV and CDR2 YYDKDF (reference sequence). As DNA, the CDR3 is TGTGCCACCAGCCCCTCCAGGCGCGAGCAGTACTTC. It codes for CATSPSRREQYF.

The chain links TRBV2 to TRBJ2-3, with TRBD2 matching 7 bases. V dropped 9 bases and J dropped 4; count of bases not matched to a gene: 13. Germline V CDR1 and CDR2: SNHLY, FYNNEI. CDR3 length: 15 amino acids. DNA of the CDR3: TGTGCCAGTCACGAGCGGGGCATCAGGGCAGATACGCAGTATTTT. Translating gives CASHERGIRADTQYF.

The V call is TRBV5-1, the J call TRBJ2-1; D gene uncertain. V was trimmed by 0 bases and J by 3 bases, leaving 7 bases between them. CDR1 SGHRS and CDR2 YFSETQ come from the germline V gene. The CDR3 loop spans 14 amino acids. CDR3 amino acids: CASSLEADYNEQFF. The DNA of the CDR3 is TGCGCCAGCAGCTTGGAGGCGGACTACAATGAGCAGTTCTTC.

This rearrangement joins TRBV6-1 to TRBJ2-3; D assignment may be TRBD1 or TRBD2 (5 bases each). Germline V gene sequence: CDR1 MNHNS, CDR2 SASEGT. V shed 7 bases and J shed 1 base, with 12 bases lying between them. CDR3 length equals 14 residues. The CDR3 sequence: CASTRDGRTDTQYF. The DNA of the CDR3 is TGTGCCAGCACCAGGGACGGGCGCACAGATACGCAGTATTTT.

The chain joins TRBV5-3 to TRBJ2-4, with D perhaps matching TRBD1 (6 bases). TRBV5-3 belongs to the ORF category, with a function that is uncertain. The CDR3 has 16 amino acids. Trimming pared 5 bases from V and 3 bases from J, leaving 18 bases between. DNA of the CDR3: TGTGCCAGAAGGGGGCCGAGAGAGGGGGACAAAAACATTCAGTACTTC. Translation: CARRGPREGDKNIQYF.

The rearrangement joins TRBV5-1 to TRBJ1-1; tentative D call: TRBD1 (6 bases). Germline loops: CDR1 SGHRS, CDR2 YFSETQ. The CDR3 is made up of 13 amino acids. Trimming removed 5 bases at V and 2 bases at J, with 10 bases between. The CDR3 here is CASRHRENTEAFF. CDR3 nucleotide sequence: TGCGCCAGCAGGCACAGGGAAAACACTGAAGCTTTCTTT.

The CDR3 DNA reads as TGTGCCAGCAGCCCTTCGGTCTTGGGCGGCACTGAAGCTTTCTTT. This codes for CASSPSVLGGTEAFF. The gene calls are TRBV5-6 and TRBJ1-1; no clear D. Germline CDR1 reads SGHDT; CDR2 reads YYEEEE. V gave up 4 bases and J gave up 4 bases, with 17 bases separating them. This CDR3 comprises 15 residues.

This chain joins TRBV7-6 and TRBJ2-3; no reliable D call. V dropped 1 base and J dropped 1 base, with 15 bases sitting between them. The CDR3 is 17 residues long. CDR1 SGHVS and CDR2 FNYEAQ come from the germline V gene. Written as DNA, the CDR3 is TGTGCCAGCAGCTTAGTTCACCGGAGTACCCGCACAGATACGCAGTATTTT. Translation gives CASSLVHRSTRTDTQYF. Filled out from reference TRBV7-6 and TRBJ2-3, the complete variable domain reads GAGVSQSPRYKVTKRGQDVALRCDPISGHVSLYWYRQALGQGPEFLTYFNYEAQQDKSGLPNDRFSAERPEGSISTLTIQRTEQRDSAMYRCASSLVHRSTRTDTQYFGPGTRLTVL.

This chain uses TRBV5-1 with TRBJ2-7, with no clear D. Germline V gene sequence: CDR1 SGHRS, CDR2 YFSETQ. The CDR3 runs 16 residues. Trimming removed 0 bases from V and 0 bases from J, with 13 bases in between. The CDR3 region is CASSLGSAESSYEQYF. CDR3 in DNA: TGCGCCAGCAGCTTGGGTTCCGCCGAAAGCTCCTACGAGCAGTACTTC.

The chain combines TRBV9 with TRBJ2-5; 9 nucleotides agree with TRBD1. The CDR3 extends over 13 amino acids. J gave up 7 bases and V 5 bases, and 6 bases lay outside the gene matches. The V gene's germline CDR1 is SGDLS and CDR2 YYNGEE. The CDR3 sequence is CASRGNRGRTQYF. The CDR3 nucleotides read TGTGCCAGCAGAGGTAACAGGGGGCGGACCCAGTACTTC.

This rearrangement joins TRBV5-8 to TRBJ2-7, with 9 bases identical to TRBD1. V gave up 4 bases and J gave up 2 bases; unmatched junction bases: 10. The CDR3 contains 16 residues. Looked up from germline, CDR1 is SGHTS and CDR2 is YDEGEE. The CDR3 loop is CASSATGTGFPYEQYF. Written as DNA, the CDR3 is TGTGCCAGCAGCGCGACCGGGACAGGGTTTCCCTACGAGCAGTACTTC.

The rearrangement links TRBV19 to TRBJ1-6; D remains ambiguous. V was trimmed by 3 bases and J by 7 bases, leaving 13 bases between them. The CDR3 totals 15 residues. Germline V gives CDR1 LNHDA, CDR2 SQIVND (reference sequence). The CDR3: CASSIWANSNSPLHF. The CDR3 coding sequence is TGTGCCAGTAGTATTTGGGCCAATTCCAATTCACCCCTCCACTTT.

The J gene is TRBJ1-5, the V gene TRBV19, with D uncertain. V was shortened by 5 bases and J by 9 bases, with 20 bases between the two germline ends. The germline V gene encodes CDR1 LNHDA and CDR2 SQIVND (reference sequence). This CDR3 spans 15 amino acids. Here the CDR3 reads CASSHTDGSVGPQHF. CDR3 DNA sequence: TGTGCCAGTAGTCACACGGACGGATCCGTAGGGCCCCAGCATTTT.

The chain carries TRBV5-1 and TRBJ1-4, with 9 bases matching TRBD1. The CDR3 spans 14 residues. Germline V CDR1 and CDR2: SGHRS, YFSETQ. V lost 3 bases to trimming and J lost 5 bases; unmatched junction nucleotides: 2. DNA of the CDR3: TGCGCCAGCAGCTGGACAGGGGCAAATGAAAAACTGTTTTTT. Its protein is CASSWTGANEKLFF.

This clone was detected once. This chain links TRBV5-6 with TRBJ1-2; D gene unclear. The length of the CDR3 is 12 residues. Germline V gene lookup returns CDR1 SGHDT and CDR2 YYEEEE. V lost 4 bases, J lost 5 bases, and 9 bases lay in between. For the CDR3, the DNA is TGTGCCAGCAGCCAAGGACCTTATGGCTACACCTTC. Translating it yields CASSQGPYGYTF.

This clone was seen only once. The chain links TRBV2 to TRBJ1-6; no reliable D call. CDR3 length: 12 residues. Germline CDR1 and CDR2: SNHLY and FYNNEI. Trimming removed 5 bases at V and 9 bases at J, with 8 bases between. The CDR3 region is CASSIDTSPLHF. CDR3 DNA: TGTGCCAGCAGTATAGATACTTCACCCCTCCACTTT.

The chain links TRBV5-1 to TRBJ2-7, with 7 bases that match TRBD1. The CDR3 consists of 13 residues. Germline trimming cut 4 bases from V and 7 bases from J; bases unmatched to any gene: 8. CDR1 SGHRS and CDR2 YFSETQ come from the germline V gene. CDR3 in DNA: TGCGCCAGCAGCCCTGGACAGGTTTTTGAGCAGTACTTC. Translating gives CASSPGQVFEQYF.

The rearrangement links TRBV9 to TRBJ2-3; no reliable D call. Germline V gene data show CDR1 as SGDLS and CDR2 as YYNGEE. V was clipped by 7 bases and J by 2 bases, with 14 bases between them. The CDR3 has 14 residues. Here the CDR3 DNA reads TGTGCCAGCGGACGAGGCGCCCACACAGATACGCAGTATTTT. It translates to CASGRGAHTDTQYF.

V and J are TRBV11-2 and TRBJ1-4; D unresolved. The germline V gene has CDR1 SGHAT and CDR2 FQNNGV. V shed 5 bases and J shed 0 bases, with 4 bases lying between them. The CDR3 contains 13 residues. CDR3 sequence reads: CASSRATNEKLFF. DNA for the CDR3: TGTGCCAGCAGCAGGGCAACTAATGAAAAACTGTTTTTT.

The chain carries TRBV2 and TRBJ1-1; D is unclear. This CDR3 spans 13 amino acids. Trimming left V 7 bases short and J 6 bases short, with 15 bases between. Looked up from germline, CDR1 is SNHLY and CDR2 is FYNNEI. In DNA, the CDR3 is TGTGCCAGCACGGTGACCTGGAAGGCTGAAGCTTTCTTT. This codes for CASTVTWKAEAFF.

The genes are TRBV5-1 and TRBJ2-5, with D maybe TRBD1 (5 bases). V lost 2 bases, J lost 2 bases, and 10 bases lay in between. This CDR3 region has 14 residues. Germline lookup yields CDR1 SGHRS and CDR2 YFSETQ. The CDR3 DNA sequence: TGCGCCAGCAGCTTAGCAGGGTTTCAAGAGACCCAGTACTTC. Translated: CASSLAGFQETQYF.

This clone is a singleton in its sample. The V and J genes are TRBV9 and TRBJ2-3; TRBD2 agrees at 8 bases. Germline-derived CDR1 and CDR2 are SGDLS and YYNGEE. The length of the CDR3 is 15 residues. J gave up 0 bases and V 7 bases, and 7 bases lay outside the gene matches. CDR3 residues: CASSRGGSSTDTQYF. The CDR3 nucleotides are TGTGCCAGCTCACGGGGGGGCTCTAGCACAGATACGCAGTATTTT.

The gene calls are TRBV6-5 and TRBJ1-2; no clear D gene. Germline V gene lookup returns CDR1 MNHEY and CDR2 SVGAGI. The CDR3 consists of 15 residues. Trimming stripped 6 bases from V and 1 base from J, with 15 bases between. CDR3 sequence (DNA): TGTGCCAGCAGCCCATCCGGAAGGAATAACTATGGCTACACCTTC. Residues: CASSPSGRNNYGYTF.

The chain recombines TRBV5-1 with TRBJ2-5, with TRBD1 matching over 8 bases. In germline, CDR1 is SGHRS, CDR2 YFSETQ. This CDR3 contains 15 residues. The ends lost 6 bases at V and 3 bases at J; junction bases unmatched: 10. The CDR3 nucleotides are TGCGCCAGCACACCCGCCTCGACAGGGGAAGAGACCCAGTACTTC. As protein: CASTPASTGEETQYF. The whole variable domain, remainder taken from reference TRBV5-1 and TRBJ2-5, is KAGVTQTPRYLIKTRGQQVTLSCSPISGHRSVSWYQQTPGQGLQFLFEYFSETQRNKGNFPGRFSGRQFSNSRSEMNVSTLELGDSALYLCASTPASTGEETQYFGPGTRLLVL.